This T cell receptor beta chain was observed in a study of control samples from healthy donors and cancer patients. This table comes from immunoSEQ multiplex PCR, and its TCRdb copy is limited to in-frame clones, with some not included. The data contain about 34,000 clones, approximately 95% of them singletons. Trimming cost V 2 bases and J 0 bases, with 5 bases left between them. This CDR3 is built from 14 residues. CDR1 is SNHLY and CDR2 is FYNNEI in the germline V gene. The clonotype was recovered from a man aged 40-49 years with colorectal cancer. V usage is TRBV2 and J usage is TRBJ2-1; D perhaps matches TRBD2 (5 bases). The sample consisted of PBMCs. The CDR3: CASSELASYNEQFF. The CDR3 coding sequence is TGTGCCAGCAGTGAACTAGCCTCCTACAATGAGCAGTTCTTC.